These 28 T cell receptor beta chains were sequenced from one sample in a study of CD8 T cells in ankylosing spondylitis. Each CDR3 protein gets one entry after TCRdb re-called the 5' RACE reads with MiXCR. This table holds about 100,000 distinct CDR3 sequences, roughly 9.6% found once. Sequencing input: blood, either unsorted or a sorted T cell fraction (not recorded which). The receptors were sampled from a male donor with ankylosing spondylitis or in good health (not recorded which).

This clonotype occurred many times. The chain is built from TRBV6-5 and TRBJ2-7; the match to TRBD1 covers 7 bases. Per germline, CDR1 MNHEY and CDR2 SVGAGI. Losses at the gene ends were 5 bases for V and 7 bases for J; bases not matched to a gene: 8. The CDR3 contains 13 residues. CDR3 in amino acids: CASSILTGEEQYF. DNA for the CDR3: TGTGCCAGCAGTATACTAACAGGGGAAGAGCAGTACTTC.

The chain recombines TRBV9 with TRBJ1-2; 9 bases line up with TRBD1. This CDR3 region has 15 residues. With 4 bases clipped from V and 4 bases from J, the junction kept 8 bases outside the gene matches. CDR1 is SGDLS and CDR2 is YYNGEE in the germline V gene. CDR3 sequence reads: CASSLTGGAGYGYTF. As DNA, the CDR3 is TGTGCCAGCAGCCTTACAGGGGGCGCCGGCTATGGCTACACCTTC.

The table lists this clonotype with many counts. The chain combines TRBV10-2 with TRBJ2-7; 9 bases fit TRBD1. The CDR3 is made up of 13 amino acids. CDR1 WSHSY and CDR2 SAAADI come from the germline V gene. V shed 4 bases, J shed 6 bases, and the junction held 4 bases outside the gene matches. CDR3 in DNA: TGCGCCAGCAGTGGGACAGGGGCCGCCGAGCAGTACTTC. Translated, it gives CASSGTGAAEQYF.

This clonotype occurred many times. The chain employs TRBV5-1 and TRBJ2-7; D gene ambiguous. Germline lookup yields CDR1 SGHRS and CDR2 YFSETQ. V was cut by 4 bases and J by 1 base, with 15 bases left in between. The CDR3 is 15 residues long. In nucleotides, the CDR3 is TGCGCCAGCAGCCCATTCGATTGGGGATCCTACGAGCAGTACTTC. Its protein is CASSPFDWGSYEQYF.

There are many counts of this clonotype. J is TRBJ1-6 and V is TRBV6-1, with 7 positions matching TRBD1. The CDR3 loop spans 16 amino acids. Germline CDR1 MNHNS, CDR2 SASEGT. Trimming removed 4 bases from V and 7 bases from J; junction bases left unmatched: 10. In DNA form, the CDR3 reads TGTGCCAGCAGTGGTTTCCCGGGACAGATAAATTCACCCCTCCACTTT. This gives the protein CASSGFPGQINSPLHF.

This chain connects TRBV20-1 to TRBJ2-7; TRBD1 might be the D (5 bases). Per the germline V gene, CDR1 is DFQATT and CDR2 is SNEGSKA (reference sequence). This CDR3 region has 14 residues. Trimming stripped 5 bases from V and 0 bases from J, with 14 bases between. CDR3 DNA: TGCAGTGCTCGACGACAGACTTTCTCCTACGAGCAGTACTTC. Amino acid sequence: CSARRQTFSYEQYF.

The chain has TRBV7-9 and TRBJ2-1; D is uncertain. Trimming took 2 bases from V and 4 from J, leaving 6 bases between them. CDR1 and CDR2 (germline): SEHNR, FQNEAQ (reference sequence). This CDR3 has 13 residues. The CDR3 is CASSLRVYNEQFF. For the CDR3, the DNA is TGTGCCAGCAGCTTACGGGTATACAATGAGCAGTTCTTC.

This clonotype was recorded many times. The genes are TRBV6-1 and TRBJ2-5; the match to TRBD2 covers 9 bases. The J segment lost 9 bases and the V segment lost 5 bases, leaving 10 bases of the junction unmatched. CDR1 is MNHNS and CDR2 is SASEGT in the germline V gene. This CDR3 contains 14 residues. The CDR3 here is CASSLAGLETAQYF. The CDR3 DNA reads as TGTGCCAGCAGTCTAGCGGGGCTGGAAACGGCCCAGTACTTC.

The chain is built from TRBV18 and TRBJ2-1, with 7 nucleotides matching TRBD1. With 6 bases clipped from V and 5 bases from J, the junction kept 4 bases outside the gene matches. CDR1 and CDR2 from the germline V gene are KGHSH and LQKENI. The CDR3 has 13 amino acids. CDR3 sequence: CASSPGTDNEQFF. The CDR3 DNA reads TGTGCCAGCTCCCCCGGGACAGACAATGAGCAGTTCTTC. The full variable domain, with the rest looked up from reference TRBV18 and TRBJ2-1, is NAGVMQNPRHLVRRRGQEARLRCSPMKGHSHVYWYRQLPEEGLKFMVYLQKENIIDESGMPKERFSAEFPKEGPSILRIQQVVRGDSAAYFCASSPGTDNEQFFGPGTRLTVL.

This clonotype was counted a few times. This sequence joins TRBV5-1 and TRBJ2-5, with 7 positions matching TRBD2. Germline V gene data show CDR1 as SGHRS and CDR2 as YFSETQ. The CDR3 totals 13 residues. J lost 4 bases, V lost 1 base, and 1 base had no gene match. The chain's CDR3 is CASSLPSGETQYF. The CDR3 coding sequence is TGCGCCAGCAGCTTGCCTAGCGGAGAGACCCAGTACTTC.

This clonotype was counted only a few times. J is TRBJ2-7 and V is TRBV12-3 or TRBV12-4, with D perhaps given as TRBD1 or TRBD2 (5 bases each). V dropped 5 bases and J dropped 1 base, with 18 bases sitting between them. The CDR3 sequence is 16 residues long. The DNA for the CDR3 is TGTGCCAGCAGTCCAACGGGGCACACGAAATCCTACGAGCAGTACTTC. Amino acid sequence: CASSPTGHTKSYEQYF.

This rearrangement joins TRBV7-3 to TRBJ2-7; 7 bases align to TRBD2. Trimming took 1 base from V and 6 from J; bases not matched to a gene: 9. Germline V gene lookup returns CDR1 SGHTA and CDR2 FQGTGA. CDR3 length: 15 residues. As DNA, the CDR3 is TGTGCCAGCAGCTTAAGTATAGCGGGCTCCAGCGAGCAGTACTTC. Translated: CASSLSIAGSSEQYF.

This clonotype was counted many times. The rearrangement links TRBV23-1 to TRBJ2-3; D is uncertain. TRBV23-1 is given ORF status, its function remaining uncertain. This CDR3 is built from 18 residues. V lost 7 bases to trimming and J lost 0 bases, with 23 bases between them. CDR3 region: CASIIKEARPKSTDTQYF. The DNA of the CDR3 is TGCGCCAGCATCATCAAGGAAGCCAGACCCAAGAGCACAGATACGCAGTATTTT.

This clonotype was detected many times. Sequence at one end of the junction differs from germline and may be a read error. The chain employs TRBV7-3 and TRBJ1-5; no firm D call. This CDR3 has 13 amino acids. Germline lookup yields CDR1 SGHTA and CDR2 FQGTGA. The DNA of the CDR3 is TGTGCCAGCAGCTTAACCCGGGATCACCCCCAGCATTTT. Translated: CASSLTRDHPQHF.

CDR3 sequence reads: CASSRTGQNYGYTF. In DNA form, the CDR3 reads TGTGCCAGCAGCCGAACGGGACAGAACTATGGCTACACCTTC. The rearrangement joins TRBV3-1 to TRBJ1-2, with 7 bases fitting TRBD1. Germline V gene sequence: CDR1 LGHDT, CDR2 YNNKEL (reference sequence). The CDR3 totals 14 residues. Trimming at V came to 4 bases and at J to 2 bases, leaving 4 bases not matched to a gene.

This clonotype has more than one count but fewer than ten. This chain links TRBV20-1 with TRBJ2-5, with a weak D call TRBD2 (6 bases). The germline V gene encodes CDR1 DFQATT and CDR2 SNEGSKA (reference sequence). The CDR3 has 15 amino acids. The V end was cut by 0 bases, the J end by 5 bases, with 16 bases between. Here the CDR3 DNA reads TGCAGTGCTAGAGATCTCAGGGACTCTTCTGAGACCCAGTACTTC. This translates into CSARDLRDSSETQYF.

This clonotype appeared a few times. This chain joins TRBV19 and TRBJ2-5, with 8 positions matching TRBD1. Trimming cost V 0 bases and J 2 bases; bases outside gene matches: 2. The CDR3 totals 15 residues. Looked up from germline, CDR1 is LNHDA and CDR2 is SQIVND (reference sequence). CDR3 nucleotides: TGTGCCAGTAGTATAGATGGGACAGGTCAAGAGACCCAGTACTTC. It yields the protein CASSIDGTGQETQYF. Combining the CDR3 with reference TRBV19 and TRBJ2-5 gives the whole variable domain DGGITQSPKYLFRKEGQNVTLSCEQNLNHDAMYWYRQDPGQGLRLIYYSQIVNDFQKGDIAEGYSVSREKKESFPLTVTSAQKNPTAFYLCASSIDGTGQETQYFGPGTRLLVL.

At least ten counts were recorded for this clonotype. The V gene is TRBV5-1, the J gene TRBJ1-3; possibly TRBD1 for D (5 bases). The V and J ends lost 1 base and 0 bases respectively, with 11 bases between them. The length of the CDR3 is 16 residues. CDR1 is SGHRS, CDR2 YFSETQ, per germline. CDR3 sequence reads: CASSLWDLASGNTIYF. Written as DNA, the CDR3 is TGCGCCAGCAGCTTGTGGGACCTCGCCTCTGGAAACACCATATATTTT.

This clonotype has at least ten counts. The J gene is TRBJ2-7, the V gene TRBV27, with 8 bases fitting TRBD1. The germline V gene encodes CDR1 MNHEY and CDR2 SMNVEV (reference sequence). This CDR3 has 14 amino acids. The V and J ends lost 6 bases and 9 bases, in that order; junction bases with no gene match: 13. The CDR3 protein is CASSLNGQGWVQYF. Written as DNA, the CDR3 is TGTGCCAGCAGCCTAAACGGACAGGGTTGGGTGCAGTACTTC.

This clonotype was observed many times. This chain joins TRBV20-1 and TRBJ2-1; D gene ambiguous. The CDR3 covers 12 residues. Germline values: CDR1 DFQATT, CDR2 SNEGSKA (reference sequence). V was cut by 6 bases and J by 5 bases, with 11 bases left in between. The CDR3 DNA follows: TGCAGTGCCGAACCGTTAGACAATGAGCAGTTCTTC. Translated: CSAEPLDNEQFF.

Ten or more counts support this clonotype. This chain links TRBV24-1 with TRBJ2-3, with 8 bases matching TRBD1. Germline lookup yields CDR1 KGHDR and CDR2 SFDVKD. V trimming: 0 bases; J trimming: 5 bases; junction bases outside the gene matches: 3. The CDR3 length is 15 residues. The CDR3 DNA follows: TGTGCCACCAGTGATTTGACAGGGGGAGGAGATACGCAGTATTTT. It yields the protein CATSDLTGGGDTQYF.

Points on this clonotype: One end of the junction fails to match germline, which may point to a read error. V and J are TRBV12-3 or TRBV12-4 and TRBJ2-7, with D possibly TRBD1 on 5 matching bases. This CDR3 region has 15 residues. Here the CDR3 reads CASSFPWTPSYAQYF. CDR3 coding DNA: TGTGCCAGCAGTTTTCCCTGGACACCCTCCTACGCGCAGTACTTC.

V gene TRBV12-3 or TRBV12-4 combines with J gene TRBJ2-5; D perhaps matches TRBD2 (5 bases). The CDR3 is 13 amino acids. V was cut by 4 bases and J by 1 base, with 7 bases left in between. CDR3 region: CASSSLGQETQYF. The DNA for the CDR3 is TGTGCCAGCAGTTCACTAGGCCAAGAGACCCAGTACTTC.

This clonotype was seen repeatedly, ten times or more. In nucleotides, the CDR3 is TGTGCCAGTAGTATGATGGGTGGCAATCAGCCCCAGCATTTT. This gives the protein CASSMMGGNQPQHF. The V gene is TRBV19, the J gene TRBJ1-5; D is unresolved. The ends were cut back, 3 bases at V and 2 bases at J, with 8 bases in the middle. This CDR3 has 14 residues. CDR1 is LNHDA, CDR2 SQIVND, per germline (reference sequence).

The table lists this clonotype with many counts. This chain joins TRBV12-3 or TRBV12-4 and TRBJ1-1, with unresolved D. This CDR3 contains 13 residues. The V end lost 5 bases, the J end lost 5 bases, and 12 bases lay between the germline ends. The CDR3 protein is CASSIRLGTEAFF. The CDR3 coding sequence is TGTGCCAGCAGTATACGCCTGGGGACTGAAGCTTTCTTT.

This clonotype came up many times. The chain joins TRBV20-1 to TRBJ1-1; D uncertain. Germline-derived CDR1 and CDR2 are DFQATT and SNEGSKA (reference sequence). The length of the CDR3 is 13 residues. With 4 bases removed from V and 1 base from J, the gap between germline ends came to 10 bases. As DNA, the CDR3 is TGCAGTGCTAACGGACTTACGAACACTGAAGCTTTCTTT. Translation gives CSANGLTNTEAFF.

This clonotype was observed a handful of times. This CDR3 is CASSLAGGNQETQYF. In nucleotides, the CDR3 is TGTGCCAGCAGCTTAGCGGGGGGAAACCAAGAGACCCAGTACTTC. This chain uses TRBV6-5 with TRBJ2-5; 10 bases are a match to TRBD2. CDR1 is MNHEY and CDR2 is SVGAGI in the germline V gene. V lost 6 bases to trimming and J lost 0 bases; unmatched junction nucleotides: 4. The CDR3 covers 15 residues.

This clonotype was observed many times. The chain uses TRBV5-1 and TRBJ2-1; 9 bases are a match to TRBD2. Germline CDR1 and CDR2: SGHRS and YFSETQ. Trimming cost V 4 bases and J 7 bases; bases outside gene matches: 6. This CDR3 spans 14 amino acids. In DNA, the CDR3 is TGCGCCAGCAGCCGAAGACTAGCGGAAAATGAGCAGTTCTTC. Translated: CASSRRLAENEQFF.